Reported below is one T cell receptor beta chain. The junction had 4 bases not matched to a gene; V was cut back by 1 base and J by 2 bases. The CDR3 has 15 amino acids. Germline values: CDR1 SGHDT, CDR2 YYEEEE. Isolated RNA was reverse transcribed into cDNA used as the sequencing template. Data came from immunoSEQ multiplex PCR; TCRdb stores just in-frame clones and leaves some out. Among 130,000 or so clones listed, about 49% were seen once. These data are taken from a study of CD8+ T cells in alopecia areata. This sample comprised CD8+ T cells sorted from blood, obtained at week 0. The chain is built from TRBV5-6 and TRBJ2-3, with TRBD2 matching 7 bases. The origin of this receptor is a human donor with alopecia areata. For the CDR3, the DNA is TGTGCCAGCAGCTTGCAGCGGGACTCCACAGATACGCAGTATTTT. It translates to CASSLQRDSTDTQYF. Looking up the rest from reference TRBV5-6 and TRBJ2-3 gives the full variable domain: DAGVTQSPTHLIKTRGQQVTLRCSPKSGHDTVSWYQQALGQGPQFIFQYYEEEERQRGNFPDRFSGHQFPNYSSELNVNALLLGDSALYLCASSLQRDSTDTQYFGPGTRLTVL.